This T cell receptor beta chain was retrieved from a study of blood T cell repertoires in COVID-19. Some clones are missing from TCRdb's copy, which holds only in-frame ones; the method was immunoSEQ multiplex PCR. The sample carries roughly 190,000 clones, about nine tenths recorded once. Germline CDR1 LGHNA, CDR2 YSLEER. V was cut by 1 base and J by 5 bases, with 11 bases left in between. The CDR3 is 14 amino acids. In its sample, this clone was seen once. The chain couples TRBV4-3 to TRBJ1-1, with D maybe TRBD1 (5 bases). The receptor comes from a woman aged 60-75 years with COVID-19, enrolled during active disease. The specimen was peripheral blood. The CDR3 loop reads CASSQVRGRTEAFF. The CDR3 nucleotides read TGCGCCAGCAGCCAAGTCCGGGGGAGAACTGAAGCTTTCTTT.